Listed here are 30 T cell receptor beta chains from one sample, sequenced in a study of CD8 T cells in ankylosing spondylitis. Antigens of these TCRs are unknown. Study-wide points: Characteristic, it appeared, of ankylosing spondylitis blood was a TCR beta motif of eight highly homologous variants.

A single record per CDR3 protein comes from TCRdb applying MiXCR to the 5' RACE reads. This table holds 500,000 or so distinct CDR3 sequences, roughly 5% found once. The sequencing input was blood, either unsorted or a sorted T cell fraction (not recorded which). The receptors were gathered from a male donor with ankylosing spondylitis.

The DNA of the CDR3 is TGCAGTGCTCAAGGGGACGGAAACTATGGCTACACCTTC. Translation gives CSAQGDGNYGYTF. The chain is built from TRBV20-1 and TRBJ1-2; TRBD1 might be the D (5 bases). Per germline, CDR1 DFQATT and CDR2 SNEGSKA (reference sequence). The CDR3 runs to 13 residues. The V end lost 5 bases, the J end lost 2 bases, and 12 bases lay between the germline ends.

This clonotype was seen repeatedly, ten times or more. The chain combines TRBV5-4 with TRBJ2-5, with D possibly matching TRBD2 (5 bases). The V end lost 1 base, the J end lost 3 bases, and 10 bases lay between the germline ends. Germline CDR1 is SGHNT and CDR2 is YYREEE (reference sequence). The CDR3 contains 14 residues. The CDR3 nucleotides are TGTGCCAGCAGCTTGAGCGGAACCAAAGAGACCCAGTACTTC. Translating it yields CASSLSGTKETQYF.

This clonotype was seen at least ten times. The rearrangement uses TRBV29-1 and TRBJ2-1; 8 nucleotides match TRBD2. Germline trimming cut 6 bases from V and 9 bases from J; bases unmatched to any gene: 4. This CDR3 is built from 11 residues. The germline V gene has CDR1 SQVTM and CDR2 ANQGSEA. Here the CDR3 reads CSVRGGPEQFF. CDR3 in DNA: TGCAGCGTCCGCGGGGGGCCTGAGCAGTTCTTC.

There are a few counts of this clonotype. The chain is built from TRBV4-1 and TRBJ2-2; 9 bases agree with TRBD1. Germline CDR1 reads MGHRA; CDR2 reads YSYEKL. The CDR3 extends over 16 amino acids. J gave up 4 bases and V 4 bases, and 7 bases lay outside the gene matches. Here the CDR3 DNA reads TGCGCCAGCAGCCGCTCTAGACAGGGGGTCACCGGGGAGCTGTTTTTT. Its protein is CASSRSRQGVTGELFF.

In this sample, this clonotype turned up a few times. The CDR3 protein is CATSRVVLGGANVLTF. In DNA form, the CDR3 reads TGTGCCACCAGCAGAGTTGTATTAGGAGGGGCCAACGTCCTGACTTTC. The chain joins TRBV15 to TRBJ2-6; D call uncertain. V lost 1 base to trimming and J lost 4 bases, with 11 bases between them. This CDR3 has 16 residues. Germline CDR1 LNHNV, CDR2 YYDKDF (reference sequence).

This clonotype was observed many times. The gene calls are TRBV12-3 or TRBV12-4 and TRBJ1-4; 10 nucleotides agree with TRBD1. CDR3 length: 13 residues. The junction had 2 bases not matched to a gene; V was cut back by 3 bases and J by 10 bases. In nucleotides, the CDR3 is TGTGCCAGCAGTTTGACAGGGGGCGGAAAACTGTTTTTT. Its translation: CASSLTGGGKLFF.

The table lists this clonotype with many counts. The chain uses TRBV7-3 and TRBJ2-3, with D possibly called TRBD1 or TRBD2 (6 bases each). The germline CDR1 and CDR2 sequences are SGHTA and FQGTGA. The CDR3 is 16 residues long. V lost 5 bases, J lost 1 base, and 16 bases lay in between. The CDR3 reads CASSVPGGRGTDTQYF. CDR3 DNA sequence: TGTGCCAGCAGCGTACCCGGGGGCCGGGGCACAGATACGCAGTATTTT. The full variable domain, rest sourced from reference TRBV7-3 and TRBJ2-3, is GAGVSQTPSNKVTEKGKYVELRCDPISGHTALYWYRQSLGQGPEFLIYFQGTGAADDSGLPNDRFFAVRPEGSVSTLKIQRTERGDSAVYLCASSVPGGRGTDTQYFGPGTRLTVL.

This clonotype was observed at least ten times. The rearrangement joins TRBV29-1 to TRBJ2-7, with 10 bases fitting TRBD1. The length of the CDR3 is 14 residues. Germline values: CDR1 SQVTM, CDR2 ANQGSEA. Trimming removed 7 bases from V and 5 bases from J; junction bases left unmatched: 11. The CDR3 DNA sequence: TGCAGCGCTTCCGGGACAGGGGTGAGGAACGAGCAGTACTTC. The encoded protein is CSASGTGVRNEQYF.

This clonotype was counted ten times or more. V and J are TRBV20-1 and TRBJ2-7, with 14 bases lining up with TRBD2. Germline V lookup: CDR1 DFQATT, CDR2 SNEGSKA (reference sequence). Unmatched junction bases numbered 3, after V lost 2 bases and J lost 3 bases. There are 15 residues in the CDR3. The CDR3 spells CSARQGLAGGYEQYF. DNA for the CDR3: TGCAGTGCTAGACAAGGACTAGCGGGAGGCTACGAGCAGTACTTC.

Of note for this clonotype: A clone one base away is much larger, so this may be a read error. The J gene is TRBJ2-7, the V gene TRBV4-3; possible D gene TRBD2, 5 bases. Germline-derived CDR1 and CDR2 are LGHNA and YSLEER. V was clipped by 4 bases and J by 6 bases, with 10 bases between them. The CDR3 is 12 residues long. The CDR3, as DNA: TGCGCCAGCAGCCCAAGAGCGGTCGAGCAGTACTTC. Encoded protein: CASSPRAVEQYF.

This clonotype came up many times. The V and J genes are TRBV4-3 and TRBJ2-7; possibly TRBD2 for D (5 bases). CDR3 length equals 15 residues. The germline CDR1 and CDR2 sequences are LGHNA and YSLEER. The V gene lost 0 bases and the J gene lost 0 bases, with 9 bases spanning the gap. The CDR3 sequence is CASSQDLRDSYEQYF. In DNA form, the CDR3 reads TGCGCCAGCAGCCAAGATCTGAGGGACTCCTACGAGCAGTACTTC.

This clonotype occurred a few times. The DNA for the CDR3 is TGTGCCAGCAGCTTAAATCTGTTAACTGAAGCTTTCTTT. Protein: CASSLNLLTEAFF. The chain uses TRBV7-3 and TRBJ1-1; D gene ambiguous. This CDR3 spans 13 amino acids. Germline assignment: CDR1 SGHTA and CDR2 FQGTGA. V was shortened by 1 base and J by 5 bases, with 8 bases between the two germline ends.

The V and J genes are TRBV18 and TRBJ2-7; possibly TRBD1 for D (6 bases). V was pared by 0 bases and J by 5 bases, with 14 bases between. This CDR3 spans 15 amino acids. Germline-derived CDR1 and CDR2 are KGHSH and LQKENI. CDR3 sequence reads: CASSPPGYRVHEQYF. Written as DNA, the CDR3 is TGTGCCAGCTCACCACCCGGTTACAGGGTCCACGAGCAGTACTTC.

This clonotype was counted at least ten times. The CDR3 reads CASSLGGSSYEQYF. Written as DNA, the CDR3 is TGTGCCAGCAGTTTGGGGGGGAGCTCCTACGAGCAGTACTTC. J is TRBJ2-7 and V is TRBV12-3 or TRBV12-4; 7 bases agree with TRBD2. V was pared by 3 bases and J by 0 bases, with 2 bases of the junction left unmatched. The length of the CDR3 is 14 residues.

This clonotype was seen at least ten times. This chain connects TRBV28 to TRBJ2-7, with D unclear. Germline V gene sequence: CDR1 MDHEN, CDR2 SYDVKM. Trimming removed 5 bases from V and 2 bases from J, with 25 bases in between. The CDR3 totals 18 residues. CDR3 DNA: TGTGCCAGCAGTACGGTAAGGCTCGGCAGCCGAAAAGCCTACGAGCAGTACTTC. Protein: CASSTVRLGSRKAYEQYF.

Remarks on this clonotype: This may be a read error, as it is one base from a much larger clone. The chain joins TRBV4-3 to TRBJ2-3; D perhaps matches TRBD2 (6 bases). The CDR3 runs to 15 residues. Trimming pared 3 bases from V and 10 bases from J, leaving 20 bases between. Looked up from germline, CDR1 is LGHNA and CDR2 is YSLEER. This CDR3 is CASSHLSGGRRAQYF. The CDR3 coding sequence is TGCGCCAGCAGCCACCTTAGCGGAGGAAGGCGTGCGCAGTATTTT.

This clonotype was observed many times. J is TRBJ1-2 and V is TRBV5-1; possibly TRBD1 for D (6 bases). V was shortened by 3 bases and J by 2 bases, with 14 bases between the two germline ends. Germline lookup yields CDR1 SGHRS and CDR2 YFSETQ. The CDR3 loop spans 15 amino acids. CDR3 sequence reads: CASSSKRGLNYGYTF. The CDR3 coding sequence is TGCGCCAGCAGCTCCAAAAGGGGGTTGAACTATGGCTACACCTTC.

Many counts were recorded for this clonotype. This chain uses TRBV12-3 or TRBV12-4 with TRBJ1-6; the D is unclear. V was pared by 2 bases and J by 8 bases, with 1 base between. This CDR3 region has 11 residues. The DNA for the CDR3 is TGTGCCAGCAGTTTACATTCACCCCTCCACTTT. Residues: CASSLHSPLHF.

This clonotype has ten or more counts. The chain uses TRBV7-2 and TRBJ2-7; D is undetermined. Looked up from germline, CDR1 is SGHTA and CDR2 is FQGNSA. This CDR3 contains 12 residues. The ends were cut back, 1 base at V and 3 bases at J, with 4 bases in the middle. The CDR3 spells CASSLVDYEQYF. The CDR3 region has the DNA TGTGCCAGCAGCTTAGTGGACTACGAGCAGTACTTC.

This clonotype was seen ten or more times. The V and J genes are TRBV20-1 and TRBJ2-3, with TRBD2 identical over 10 bases. The CDR3 runs to 14 residues. CDR1 and CDR2 from the germline V gene are DFQATT and SNEGSKA (reference sequence). V shed 5 bases, J shed 6 bases, and the junction held 8 bases outside the gene matches. The CDR3 DNA is TGCAGTGCTCTACTAGCGGGGTTCACGGATACGCAGTATTTT. Its translation is CSALLAGFTDTQYF.

The sample holds many counts of this clonotype. V is TRBV12-3 or TRBV12-4 and J is TRBJ2-6; D possibly corresponds to TRBD1 (6 bases). The CDR3 loop spans 15 amino acids. Trimming stripped 3 bases from V and 4 bases from J, with 10 bases between. The CDR3 DNA is TGTGCCAGCAGTTTGGCAGGGGACGGGGCCAACGTCCTGACTTTC. Its protein product is CASSLAGDGANVLTF.

This clonotype was detected a few times. The CDR3 nucleotides are TGCAGTGCTAGTATGGGGGCAACTAATGAAAAACTGTTTTTT. Encoded protein: CSASMGATNEKLFF. The chain couples TRBV20-1 to TRBJ1-4; the D gene is possibly TRBD1 (5 bases). Trimming stripped 3 bases from V and 0 bases from J, with 8 bases between. Germline V CDR1 and CDR2: DFQATT, SNEGSKA (reference sequence). This CDR3 has 14 residues.

This clonotype was seen at least ten times. V is TRBV24-1 and J is TRBJ2-1; TRBD2 matches 12 bases. The CDR3 length is 18 residues. After removal of 4 bases from V and 4 bases from J, the junction contained 10 bases not matched to a gene. Germline CDR1 reads KGHDR; CDR2 reads SFDVKD. Here the CDR3 reads CATSENKLLAGGYNEQFF. The CDR3 DNA reads as TGTGCCACCAGTGAAAACAAGCTCCTAGCGGGAGGGTACAATGAGCAGTTCTTC.

This clonotype has a count of ten or more. The chain carries TRBV24-1 and TRBJ1-6; no firm D call. The ends were cut back, 5 bases at V and 7 bases at J, with 8 bases in the middle. The CDR3 runs 13 residues. Germline V gene sequence: CDR1 KGHDR, CDR2 SFDVKD. The CDR3 loop reads CATSVGNNSPLHF. The CDR3 nucleotides are TGTGCCACCAGTGTCGGGAACAATTCACCCCTCCACTTT.

This clonotype was seen many times. The chain links TRBV4-3 to TRBJ1-3; D ambiguous. In germline, CDR1 is LGHNA, CDR2 YSLEER. CDR3 length: 16 amino acids. V was shortened by 1 base and J by 0 bases, with 10 bases between the two germline ends. CDR3 in amino acids: CASSQAIQSSGNTIYF. The CDR3 nucleotides read TGCGCCAGCAGCCAAGCTATTCAGAGCTCTGGAAACACCATATATTTT.

This clonotype was recorded at least ten times. The chain joins TRBV20-1 to TRBJ2-7; 7 bases match TRBD1. Unmatched junction bases numbered 5, after V lost 6 bases and J lost 3 bases. From germline, CDR1 is DFQATT and CDR2 SNEGSKA (reference sequence). The CDR3 is made up of 12 amino acids. The CDR3 loop reads CSADGDSYEQYF. The CDR3 DNA sequence: TGCAGTGCCGATGGGGACAGCTACGAGCAGTACTTC.

This clonotype was counted ten times or more. This chain links TRBV20-1 with TRBJ2-5; 9 bases line up with TRBD2. V was clipped by 5 bases and J by 5 bases; unmatched bases: 12. The CDR3 length is 15 residues. Per germline, CDR1 DFQATT and CDR2 SNEGSKA (reference sequence). The CDR3 DNA follows: TGCAGTGCTGTGTATCGCGGGGGGGCCGGGGAGACCCAGTACTTC. This encodes CSAVYRGGAGETQYF.

This clonotype was seen many times. This chain links TRBV7-9 with TRBJ1-3; TRBD1 matches at 8 bases. CDR1 is SEHNR and CDR2 is FQNEAQ in the germline V gene (reference sequence). CDR3 length equals 16 residues. J was trimmed by 2 bases and V by 1 base; bases with no gene match: 4. This CDR3 reads CASSLGGRGPGNTIYF. The CDR3 DNA follows: TGTGCCAGCAGCTTAGGTGGCAGGGGGCCTGGAAACACCATATATTTT.

This clonotype has at least ten counts. The rearrangement links TRBV29-1 to TRBJ1-4; TRBD1 matches at 7 bases. Germline trimming cut 5 bases from V and 8 bases from J; bases unmatched to any gene: 8. CDR3 size: 13 residues. The germline V gene encodes CDR1 SQVTM and CDR2 ANQGSEA. The CDR3 spells CSVRDRVVEKLFF. The CDR3 nucleotides read TGCAGCGTTCGCGACAGGGTAGTCGAAAAACTGTTTTTT.

This clonotype was seen many times. The chain couples TRBV7-2 to TRBJ2-7, with D perhaps TRBD1 (5 bases). The V and J ends lost 5 bases and 6 bases respectively, with 14 bases between them. The CDR3 extends over 13 amino acids. Germline CDR1 and CDR2: SGHTA and FQGNSA. CDR3 DNA: TGTGCCAGCAGCCGAAGAACAGGTCTCGAGCAGTACTTC. Its translation is CASSRRTGLEQYF.